This T cell receptor beta chain was profiled in a study of shared clonotypes between healthy human individuals. Study-wide context: The composition of the donors was a couple of women and a few men aged 18 to 49.

Findings of the study overall: At large depth, rarefaction still showed sorted-subset sequencing to be incomplete. Shared clonotypes across all four donors exceeded non-shared ones in generation probability.

Comment on this clone: Antigen unknown.

Sequencing was at deep level. Measured with immunoSEQ multiplex PCR; TCRdb has only the in-frame clones, and not every one. This sample yields 180,000 or so clones, of which 80% to 95% are seen a single time; 0.067% belongs to the top ten. The TCR comes from a woman aged 25 to 39 in good health. The sequenced sample was naive CD4+ T cells sorted from blood. This sample's subset: CD45RA+ positively selected.

This CDR3 reads CSVAGTSGLSDTQYF. The CDR3 nucleotides are TGCAGCGTTGCCGGGACTAGCGGACTTTCAGATACGCAGTATTTT. This chain joins TRBV29-1 and TRBJ2-3; TRBD2 aligns across 11 bases. V was pared by 4 bases and J by 4 bases, with 7 bases of the junction left unmatched. Germline V gene sequence: CDR1 SQVTM, CDR2 ANQGSEA. This CDR3 has 15 residues.